A single sample is the source of the 23 T cell receptor beta chains below, sequenced in a study of blood T cell repertoires in COVID-19. Profiling relied on immunoSEQ multiplex PCR, and the TCRdb table lists in-frame clones only, not all of them. The repertoire includes roughly 220,000 clones, 65% to 90% of them detected once, and 1.4% sits in the top ten. The specimen sequenced was peripheral blood. The receptors shown here come from a woman between 40 and 50 years old who had recovered from COVID-19.

The V call is TRBV18, the J call TRBJ1-1, with a tentative D call TRBD1 (5 bases). Germline assignment: CDR1 KGHSH and CDR2 LQKENI. The CDR3 extends over 11 amino acids. V gave up 5 bases and J gave up 5 bases, with 6 bases separating them. Here the CDR3 DNA reads TGTGCCAGCTCAGGGGGGACTGAAGCTTTCTTT. It encodes CASSGGTEAFF.

The rearrangement joins TRBV5-8 to TRBJ1-3, with D tentatively TRBD1 (6 bases). With 4 bases removed from V and 0 bases from J, the gap between germline ends came to 8 bases. This CDR3 spans 14 amino acids. CDR1 and CDR2 (germline): SGHTS, YDEGEE. CDR3 DNA: TGTGCCAGCAGCCCAGGGGTCTCTGGAAACACCATATATTTT. Encoded protein: CASSPGVSGNTIYF.

This clone was recorded only once. The rearrangement joins TRBV27 to TRBJ1-4; 8 nucleotides agree with TRBD1. Germline CDR1 MNHEY, CDR2 SMNVEV (reference sequence). This CDR3 spans 14 amino acids. V lost 6 bases to trimming and J lost 7 bases; unmatched junction nucleotides: 7. Here the CDR3 reads CASRNQGASEKLFF. CDR3 nucleotide sequence: TGTGCCAGCAGGAATCAGGGGGCAAGTGAAAAACTGTTTTTT.

J is TRBJ1-3 and V is TRBV3-1 (or the pseudogene TRBV3-2), with D unclear. Trimming took off 4 bases at V and 4 bases at J, with 14 bases between the two ends. The CDR3 has 15 amino acids. Germline V gives CDR1 LGHDT, CDR2 YNNKEL (reference sequence). The CDR3 sequence is CASSPHEGRGNTIYF. The CDR3 DNA reads TGTGCCAGCAGCCCACACGAGGGCCGGGGAAACACCATATATTTT.

The CDR3 here is CASSQSLAVNTGELFF. The CDR3, as DNA: TGTGCCAGCAGCCAATCCCTAGCAGTGAACACCGGGGAGCTGTTTTTT. The V call is TRBV3-1 (or the pseudogene TRBV3-2), the J call TRBJ2-2, with a tentative D call TRBD2 (5 bases). V gave up 2 bases and J gave up 1 base, with 11 bases separating them. In germline, CDR1 is LGHDT, CDR2 YNNKEL (reference sequence). The CDR3 spans 16 residues.

In its sample, this clone was seen a few times. The rearrangement links TRBV28 to TRBJ2-2; TRBD1 agrees at 8 bases. The CDR3 extends over 17 amino acids. Germline assignment: CDR1 MDHEN and CDR2 SYDVKM. With V trimmed by 8 bases and J by 4 bases, 15 bases remained unmatched. DNA of the CDR3: TGTGCCAGCCTATCTCTTTTGACAGGGGTCACCACCGGGGAGCTGTTTTTT. This encodes CASLSLLTGVTTGELFF.

This clone was seen a handful of times. The chain carries TRBV9 and TRBJ1-6; TRBD1 might be the D (6 bases). CDR1 is SGDLS, CDR2 YYNGEE, per germline. Trimming shortened V by 3 bases and J by 5 bases, and 12 bases separated the two germline ends. The CDR3 consists of 15 residues. The CDR3 DNA follows: TGTGCCAGCAGCGCCACCGGACAGAATAATTCACCCCTCCACTTT. It translates to CASSATGQNNSPLHF.

V is TRBV19 and J is TRBJ1-2; a weak D match, TRBD1 (5 bases). The CDR3 runs 13 residues. The V and J ends lost 6 bases and 4 bases respectively, with 12 bases between them. Germline V gene sequence: CDR1 LNHDA, CDR2 SQIVND (reference sequence). The CDR3: CASRTEPGYGYTF. The CDR3 region has the DNA TGTGCCAGTAGGACAGAGCCAGGCTATGGCTACACCTTC.

CDR3 sequence reads: CASNSRVQETQYF. In nucleotides, the CDR3 is TGTGCCAGCAATAGCAGGGTACAAGAGACCCAGTACTTC. The gene calls are TRBV28 and TRBJ2-5; D might be TRBD1 (5 bases). The CDR3 consists of 13 residues. The ends were cut back, 7 bases at V and 2 bases at J, with 11 bases in the middle. Germline assignment: CDR1 MDHEN and CDR2 SYDVKM.

The chain is built from TRBV5-6 and TRBJ2-7, with TRBD2 as a possible D gene (6 bases). V shed 2 bases and J shed 2 bases, with 14 bases lying between them. This CDR3 is 15 amino acids long. The germline V gene has CDR1 SGHDT and CDR2 YYEEEE. The CDR3 protein is CASSFGGPSAYEQYF. CDR3 bases: TGTGCCAGCAGCTTCGGAGGGCCTAGCGCCTACGAGCAGTACTTC. The variable domain in full, completed from reference TRBV5-6 and TRBJ2-7, reads DAGVTQSPTHLIKTRGQQVTLRCSPKSGHDTVSWYQQALGQGPQFIFQYYEEEERQRGNFPDRFSGHQFPNYSSELNVNALLLGDSALYLCASSFGGPSAYEQYFGPGTRLTVT.

This chain links TRBV11-2 with TRBJ1-2; 8 bases agree with TRBD1. Germline V gives CDR1 SGHAT, CDR2 FQNNGV. The ends lost 5 bases at V and 11 bases at J; junction bases unmatched: 19. The CDR3 runs 16 residues. The CDR3 here is CASSPGQGILGRTYTF. The CDR3 DNA reads TGTGCCAGCAGCCCAGGACAGGGTATTTTGGGAAGAACGTACACCTTC.

The CDR3: CASSSSREVEKLFF. CDR3 coding DNA: TGTGCCAGCAGTTCTTCCAGGGAGGTTGAAAAACTGTTTTTT. V gene TRBV27 combines with J gene TRBJ1-4; D possibly corresponds to TRBD1 (5 bases). Germline CDR1 is MNHEY and CDR2 is SMNVEV (reference sequence). The ends were cut back, 4 bases at V and 7 bases at J, with 13 bases in the middle. The length of the CDR3 is 14 residues.

The chain has TRBV6-2 or TRBV6-3 and TRBJ1-2; TRBD1 matches at 8 bases. V dropped 4 bases and J dropped 8; count of bases not matched to a gene: 9. This CDR3 is 14 amino acids long. Germline CDR1 and CDR2: MNHEY and SVGEGT. This CDR3 reads CASSLQDRVFGYTF. The CDR3 DNA reads TGTGCCAGCAGTTTACAGGACAGGGTTTTCGGCTACACCTTC.

This clone was counted at least ten times. The CDR3: CASSKRAGDTYEQYF. The DNA for the CDR3 is TGTGCCAGTAGTAAACGAGCGGGCGATACCTACGAGCAGTACTTC. This chain links TRBV19 with TRBJ2-7; D is possibly TRBD2 (6 bases). Trimming removed 4 bases at V and 2 bases at J, with 15 bases between. The CDR3 totals 15 residues. Germline CDR1 and CDR2: LNHDA and SQIVND (reference sequence). The full variable domain, rest sourced from reference TRBV19 and TRBJ2-7, is DGGITQSPKYLFRKEGQNVTLSCEQNLNHDAMYWYRQDPGQGLRLIYYSQIVNDFQKGDIAEGYSVSREKKESFPLTVTSAQKNPTAFYLCASSKRAGDTYEQYFGPGTRLTVT.

This clone has only a few counts. Other DNA sequences in the sample encode the same CDR3. The V gene is TRBV30, the J gene TRBJ1-6, with D hard to call. This CDR3 comprises 12 residues. Per the germline V gene, CDR1 is GTSNPN and CDR2 is SVGIG (reference sequence). V was trimmed by 3 bases and J by 8 bases, leaving 8 bases between them. CDR3 loop: CAWSRLDSPLHF. CDR3 DNA: TGTGCCTGGAGCCGTCTAGATTCACCCCTCCACTTT. The variable domain in full, with the rest retrieved from reference TRBV30 and TRBJ1-6, is SQTIHQWPATLVQPVGSPLSLECTVEGTSNPNLYWYRQAAGRGLQLLFYSVGIGQISSEVPQNLSASRPQDRQFILSSKKLLLSDSGFYLCAWSRLDSPLHFGNGTRLTVT.

The chain has TRBV9 and TRBJ2-3; D may be TRBD2 (6 bases). The CDR3 contains 16 residues. The germline V gene has CDR1 SGDLS and CDR2 YYNGEE. V was pared by 0 bases and J by 1 base, with 12 bases between. CDR3 nucleotide sequence: TGTGCCAGCAGCGTAGACGGCGGGGCCCGCACAGATACGCAGTATTTT. Translated, it gives CASSVDGGARTDTQYF.

This sequence joins TRBV28 and TRBJ1-4; D remains unclear. This CDR3 has 15 amino acids. Germline CDR1 and CDR2: MDHEN and SYDVKM. V was trimmed by 6 bases and J by 7 bases, leaving 18 bases between them. CDR3 bases: TGTGCCAGCAGCCATAACCCTTCAGGTGGTGAAAAACTGTTTTTT. It yields the protein CASSHNPSGGEKLFF.

This clone was detected only a few times. The V call is TRBV4-2, the J call TRBJ1-2, with D possibly being TRBD1 (5 bases). The CDR3 is 15 residues long. CDR1 is LGHNA, CDR2 YNFKEQ, per germline. The V and J ends lost 4 bases and 4 bases respectively, with 16 bases between them. The CDR3 loop reads CASSPGRGMAYGYTF. DNA of the CDR3: TGTGCCAGCAGCCCGGGTCGGGGGATGGCCTATGGCTACACCTTC.

The CDR3 sequence: CASSSRQPYEQYF. The DNA for the CDR3 is TGTGCCAGCAGTTCTAGGCAGCCCTACGAGCAGTACTTC. The chain carries TRBV6-5 and TRBJ2-7; D uncertain. Germline V lookup: CDR1 MNHEY, CDR2 SVGAGI. Deletions cut 4 bases from V and 2 bases from J, with 9 bases between. CDR3 size: 13 residues.

The chain joins TRBV27 to TRBJ2-5; tentative D call: TRBD2 (6 bases). CDR3 length: 16 amino acids. Germline V gene sequence: CDR1 MNHEY, CDR2 SMNVEV (reference sequence). Between the trimmed V and J ends, which lost 8 bases and 7 bases, there was a span of 26 bases. The CDR3 region has the DNA TGTGCCAGCTCCTATGGGGGGACCAACTCCGGGGGGACCCAGTACTTC. Protein product: CASSYGGTNSGGTQYF.

The gene calls are TRBV4-3 and TRBJ2-1; 7 positions agree with TRBD1. CDR1 is LGHNA and CDR2 is YSLEER in the germline V gene. This CDR3 has 14 amino acids. V shed 4 bases, J shed 5 bases, and the junction held 5 bases outside the gene matches. The CDR3 coding sequence is TGCGCCAGCAGCCTAAACACAGGGGACAATGAGCAGTTCTTC. Protein: CASSLNTGDNEQFF.

The CDR3 sequence is CASSIMTGVNTGELFF. The CDR3 bases are TGTGCCAGCTCAATCATGACAGGGGTTAACACCGGGGAGCTGTTTTTT. The chain carries TRBV18 and TRBJ2-2; TRBD1 agrees at 8 bases. The CDR3 is made up of 16 amino acids. V lost 5 bases to trimming and J lost 2 bases; unmatched junction nucleotides: 7. Germline CDR1 KGHSH, CDR2 LQKENI.

This chain connects TRBV7-9 to TRBJ2-7; D gene ambiguous. The CDR3 loop spans 15 amino acids. The ends were cut back, 5 bases at V and 3 bases at J, with 17 bases in the middle. Germline V gene sequence: CDR1 SEHNR, CDR2 FQNEAQ (reference sequence). The CDR3 is CASSPPSARNYEQYF. The CDR3 DNA follows: TGTGCCAGCAGCCCCCCTTCCGCCAGGAACTACGAGCAGTACTTC.